This T cell receptor (beta chain) was identified during a study of molecular identifiers for immune sequencing clone quantification. V dropped 4 bases and J dropped 5; count of bases not matched to a gene: 12. The CDR3 length is 18 residues. Germline V CDR1 and CDR2: PRHDT, FYEKMQ (reference sequence). Of note for this clonotype: Its target is not known.

General observations from the study: Jurkat TCR RNA that was spiked in from one cell was reportedly detectable among some 970,000 naive cells. Sharing of a barcode by identical TCR molecules could cause highly expanded clone sizes to be underestimated.

Each CDR3 protein is one row after TCRdb ran MiXCR on the PCR reads. The table lists about 510,000 distinct CDR3 sequences, roughly 24% of them singletons. Using 10%, 30% or 50% RNA, naive CD8 libraries were derived from about 20,000 to 1,000,000 sorted cells. Sorting isolated naive CD8 T cells as CD8+CD4-CCR7+CD45RA+ events. This TCR was recovered from a human donor in good health. Some libraries in this study had Jurkat cell RNA spiked in. Sequencing was done on a sample of naive CD8+ T cells from blood, with Jurkat cell RNA spiked in. As for subset: FACS-sorted CD8+CD4-CCR7+CD45RA+ naive T cells. The chain has TRBV13 and TRBJ2-7; 15 nucleotides line up with TRBD2. The CDR3 DNA is TGTGCCAGCAGCTCAAGGGGACTAGCGGGAGGACCTACCCACGAGCAGTACTTC. Its translation is CASSSRGLAGGPTHEQYF. Combining the CDR3 with reference TRBV13 and TRBJ2-7 gives the whole variable domain AAGVIQSPRHLIKEKRETATLKCYPIPRHDTVYWYQQGPGQDPQFLISFYEKMQSDKGSIPDRFSAQQFSDYHSELNMSSLELGDSALYFCASSSRGLAGGPTHEQYFGPGTRLTVT.